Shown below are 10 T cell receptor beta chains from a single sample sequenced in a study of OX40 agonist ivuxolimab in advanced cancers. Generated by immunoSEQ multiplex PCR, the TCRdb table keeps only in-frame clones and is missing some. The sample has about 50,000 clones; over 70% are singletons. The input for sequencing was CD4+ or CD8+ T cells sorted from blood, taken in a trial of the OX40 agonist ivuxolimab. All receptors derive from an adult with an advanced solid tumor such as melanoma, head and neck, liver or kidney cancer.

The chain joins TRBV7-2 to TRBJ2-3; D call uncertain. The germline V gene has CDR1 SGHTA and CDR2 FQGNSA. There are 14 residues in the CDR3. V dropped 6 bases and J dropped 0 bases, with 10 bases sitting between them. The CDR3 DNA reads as TGTGCCAGCAGTCCTCAGGCGAGCACAGATACGCAGTATTTT. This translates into CASSPQASTDTQYF.

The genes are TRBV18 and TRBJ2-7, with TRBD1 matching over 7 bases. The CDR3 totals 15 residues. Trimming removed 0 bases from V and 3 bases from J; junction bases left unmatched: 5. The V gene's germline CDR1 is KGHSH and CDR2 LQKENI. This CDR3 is CASSPPTTGFYEQYF. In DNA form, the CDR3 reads TGTGCCAGCTCACCACCGACGACAGGGTTCTACGAGCAGTACTTC. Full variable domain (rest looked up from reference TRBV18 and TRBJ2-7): NAGVMQNPRHLVRRRGQEARLRCSPMKGHSHVYWYRQLPEEGLKFMVYLQKENIIDESGMPKERFSAEFPKEGPSILRIQQVVRGDSAAYFCASSPPTTGFYEQYFGPGTRLTVT.

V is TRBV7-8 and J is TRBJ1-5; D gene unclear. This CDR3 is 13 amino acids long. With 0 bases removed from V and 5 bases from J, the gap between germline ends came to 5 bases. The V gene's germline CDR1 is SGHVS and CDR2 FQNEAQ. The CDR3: CASSLAGYQPQHF. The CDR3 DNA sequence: TGTGCCAGCAGCTTAGCGGGGTATCAGCCCCAGCATTTT.

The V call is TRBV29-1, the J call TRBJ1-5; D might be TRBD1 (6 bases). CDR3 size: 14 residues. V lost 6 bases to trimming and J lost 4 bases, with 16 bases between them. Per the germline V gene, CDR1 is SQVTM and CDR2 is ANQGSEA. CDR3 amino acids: CSVRGGGQNQPQHF. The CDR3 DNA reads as TGCAGCGTCCGAGGGGGGGGGCAGAATCAGCCCCAGCATTTT.

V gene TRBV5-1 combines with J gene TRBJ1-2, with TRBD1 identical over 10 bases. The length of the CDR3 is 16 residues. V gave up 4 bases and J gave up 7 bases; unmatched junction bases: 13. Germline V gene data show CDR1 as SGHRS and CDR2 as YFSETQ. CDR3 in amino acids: CASSLGTGETISGYTF. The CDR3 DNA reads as TGCGCCAGCAGCCTGGGGACAGGGGAGACTATCTCTGGCTACACCTTC.

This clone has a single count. The DNA of the CDR3 is TGCGCCAGCAGCCAAGGGGGGGTTGGGGCAGATACGCAGTATTTT. This encodes CASSQGGVGADTQYF. This chain joins TRBV5-1 and TRBJ2-3; D is perhaps TRBD2 (7 bases). The germline gives CDR1 SGHRS, CDR2 YFSETQ. The CDR3 loop spans 15 amino acids. Trimming took off 4 bases at V and 4 bases at J, with 16 bases between the two ends.

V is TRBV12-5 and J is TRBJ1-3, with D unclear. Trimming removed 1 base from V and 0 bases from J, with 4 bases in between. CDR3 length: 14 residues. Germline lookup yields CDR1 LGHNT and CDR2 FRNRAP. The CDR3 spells CASGLGVSGNTIYF. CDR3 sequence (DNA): TGTGCTAGTGGTTTGGGGGTCTCTGGAAACACCATATATTTT.

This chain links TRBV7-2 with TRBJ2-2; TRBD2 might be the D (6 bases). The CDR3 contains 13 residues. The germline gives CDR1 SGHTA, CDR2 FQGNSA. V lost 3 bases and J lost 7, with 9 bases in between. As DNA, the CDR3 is TGTGCCAGCAGCTTTGCAGCGGGCGGGGAGCTGTTTTTT. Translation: CASSFAAGGELFF. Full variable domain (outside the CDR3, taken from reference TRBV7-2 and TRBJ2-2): GAGVSQSPSNKVTEKGKDVELRCDPISGHTALYWYRQSLGQGLEFLIYFQGNSAPDKSGLPSDRFSAERTGGSVSTLTIQRTQQEDSAVYLCASSFAAGGELFFGEGSRLTVL.

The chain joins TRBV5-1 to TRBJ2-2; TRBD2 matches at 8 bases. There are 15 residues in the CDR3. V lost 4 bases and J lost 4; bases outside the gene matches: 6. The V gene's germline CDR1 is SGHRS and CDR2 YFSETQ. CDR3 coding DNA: TGCGCCAGCAGCCCGGGGGGGACTCTCACCGGGGAGCTGTTTTTT. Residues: CASSPGGTLTGELFF.

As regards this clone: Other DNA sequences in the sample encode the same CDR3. Written as DNA, the CDR3 is TGTGCCAGCAGCCACGGACAGGGCAATCAGCCCCAGCATTTT. Translated, it gives CASSHGQGNQPQHF. This chain links TRBV11-2 with TRBJ1-5; TRBD1 agrees at 7 bases. This CDR3 region has 14 residues. The germline V gene has CDR1 SGHAT and CDR2 FQNNGV. Trimming took 5 bases from V and 2 from J; bases not matched to a gene: 3.